The next 8 T cell receptor beta chains were all read from a single sample in a study of cytomegalovirus exposure and HLA in healthy donors. Vbeta (60) and Jbeta (13) primers were used in the PCR. Libraries were prepared by immunoSEQ multiplex PCR; TCRdb keeps only in-frame clonotypes and omits some of them. This repertoire shows more than 150,000 clones, more than 65% found once; its top ten account for approximately 1.4%. Sequencing was performed on PBMCs. Every receptor here comes from a girl aged 5 to 17 in good health and CMV-seropositive.

The chain combines TRBV20-1 with TRBJ1-5, with D unclear. V was cut by 3 bases and J by 4 bases, with 4 bases left in between. From germline, CDR1 is DFQATT and CDR2 SNEGSKA (reference sequence). This CDR3 spans 11 amino acids. In nucleotides, the CDR3 is TGCAGTGCTAGGTTAAATCAGCCCCAGCATTTT. The encoded protein is CSARLNQPQHF.

The J gene is TRBJ2-2, the V gene TRBV13; 12 bases align to TRBD2. The CDR3 consists of 16 residues. CDR1 and CDR2 (germline): PRHDT, FYEKMQ (reference sequence). CDR3 protein: CAVPGLAGRNTGELFF. In DNA form, the CDR3 reads TGTGCAGTGCCGGGACTAGCGGGTAGGAACACCGGGGAGCTGTTTTTT. Together with reference TRBV13 and TRBJ2-2, the CDR3 gives the full variable domain: AAGVIQSPRHLIKEKRETATLKCYPIPRHDTVYWYQQGPGQDPQFLISFYEKMQSDKGSIPDRFSAQQFSDYHSELNMSSLELGDSALYFCAVPGLAGRNTGELFFGEGSRLTVL.

In this sample, this clone turned up once. The chain uses TRBV27 and TRBJ2-7; D is perhaps TRBD2 (5 bases). The CDR3 is 14 amino acids. Trimming stripped 6 bases from V and 2 bases from J, with 14 bases between. The germline CDR1 and CDR2 sequences are MNHEY and SMNVEV (reference sequence). CDR3 amino acids: CASRAVGSPYEQYF. Here the CDR3 DNA reads TGTGCCAGCAGGGCCGTTGGGAGTCCCTACGAGCAGTACTTC.

The chain is built from TRBV7-6 and TRBJ2-5; tentatively, D is TRBD2 (5 bases). The V end was cut by 1 base, the J end by 0 bases, with 9 bases between. CDR3 length equals 15 residues. Germline CDR1 SGHVS, CDR2 FNYEAQ. CDR3 DNA: TGTGCCAGCAGCTTAGGGGAGTTGAACCAAGAGACCCAGTACTTC. Translated: CASSLGELNQETQYF.

This clone was seen only a few times. The CDR3 is CASSESRPGGSGANVLTF. CDR3 in DNA: TGTGCCAGCAGTGAATCTCGGCCGGGGGGATCTGGGGCCAACGTCCTGACTTTC. The chain employs TRBV25-1 and TRBJ2-6, with 7 bases aligning to TRBD2. V shed 1 base, J shed 1 base, and the junction held 7 bases outside the gene matches. The V gene's germline CDR1 is MGHDK and CDR2 SYGVNS. This CDR3 spans 18 amino acids.

The sample holds one count of this clone. The CDR3 does not close with the conserved phenylalanine or tryptophan, likely indicating a read error. The limits of the CDR3 on the DNA are not certain, so only TCRdb's listed CDR3 is given. The chain recombines TRBV2 with TRBJ2-2; the table names TRBD2, a call not compared with the DNA. The CDR3 numbers 9 amino acids, ends counted. CDR1 SNHLY and CDR2 FYNNEI come from the germline V gene. The CDR3 is CASSEGPGK.

The chain combines TRBV2 with TRBJ2-5; 9 bases match TRBD2. The CDR3 loop spans 16 amino acids. Trimming removed 4 bases from V and 1 base from J; junction bases left unmatched: 7. CDR1 and CDR2 from the germline V gene are SNHLY and FYNNEI. Here the CDR3 reads CASSGFGRGGQETQYF. The CDR3 DNA reads TGTGCCAGCAGTGGTTTTGGGCGGGGGGGCCAAGAGACCCAGTACTTC.

A single count supports this clone. The chain employs TRBV7-2 and TRBJ2-3; D is unclear. Deletions cut 5 bases from V and 8 bases from J, with 17 bases between. Germline-derived CDR1 and CDR2 are SGHTA and FQGNSA. The CDR3 extends over 14 amino acids. DNA for the CDR3: TGTGCCAGCAGCGTCCCGAGCTACCTCCTTACGCAGTATTTT. Amino acids: CASSVPSYLLTQYF.